The clone carrying this T cell receptor (beta chain) was counted only a few times. Measured with immunoSEQ multiplex PCR; TCRdb has only the in-frame clones, and not every one. The sample has some 65,000 clones, over 75% seen once. Germline CDR1 is KGHDR and CDR2 is SFDVKD. After removal of 3 bases from V and 7 bases from J, the junction contained 11 bases not matched to a gene. CDR3 length equals 16 residues. This sample is part of a study of blood T cell repertoires in COVID-19. Study context: COVID-19 samples collected from the United States, Italy and Spain covered acute and convalescent phases. The cDNA or gDNA used as material had been derived from T cells, B-cell-depleted T cells, or PBMCs.

The chain has TRBV24-1 and TRBJ1-2; 9 bases match TRBD1. Sequencing input: peripheral blood. The source of this sequence is an older man with acute or convalescent COVID-19. CDR3 in amino acids: CATSDPSTQGALGYTF. As DNA, the CDR3 is TGTGCCACCAGTGATCCGTCTACACAGGGGGCGCTTGGCTACACCTTC.